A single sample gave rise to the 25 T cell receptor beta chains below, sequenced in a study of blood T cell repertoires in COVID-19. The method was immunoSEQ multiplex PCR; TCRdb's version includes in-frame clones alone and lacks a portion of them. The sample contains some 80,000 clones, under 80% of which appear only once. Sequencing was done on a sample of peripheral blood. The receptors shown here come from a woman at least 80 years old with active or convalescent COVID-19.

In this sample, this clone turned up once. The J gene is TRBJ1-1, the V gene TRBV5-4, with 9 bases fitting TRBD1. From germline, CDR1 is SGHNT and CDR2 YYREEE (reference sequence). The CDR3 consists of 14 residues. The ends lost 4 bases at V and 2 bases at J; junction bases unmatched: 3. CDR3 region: CASSLDRGNTEAFF. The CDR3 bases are TGTGCCAGCAGCCTGGACAGGGGCAACACTGAAGCTTTCTTT.

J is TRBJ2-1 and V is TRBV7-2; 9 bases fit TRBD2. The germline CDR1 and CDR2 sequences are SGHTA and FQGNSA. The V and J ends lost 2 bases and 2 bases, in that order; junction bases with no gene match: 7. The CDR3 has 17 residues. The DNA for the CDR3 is TGTGCCAGCAGCTTAACCGGGCTAGCGGGGCCCTACAATGAGCAGTTCTTC. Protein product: CASSLTGLAGPYNEQFF.

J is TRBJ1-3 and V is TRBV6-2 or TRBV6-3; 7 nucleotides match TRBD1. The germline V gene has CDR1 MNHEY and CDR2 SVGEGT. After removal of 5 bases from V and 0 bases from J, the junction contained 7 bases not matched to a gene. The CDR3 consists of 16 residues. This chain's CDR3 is CASSRQGKGSGNTIYF. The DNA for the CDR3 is TGTGCCAGCAGTCGACAGGGTAAGGGCTCTGGAAACACCATATATTTT.

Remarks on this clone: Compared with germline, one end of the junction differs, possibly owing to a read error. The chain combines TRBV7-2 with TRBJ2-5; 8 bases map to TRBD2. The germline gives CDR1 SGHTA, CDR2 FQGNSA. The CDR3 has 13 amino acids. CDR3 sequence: CASSLFTGGYPDF. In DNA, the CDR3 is TGTGCCAGCAGCTTATTTACGGGGGGGTACCCTGACTTC.

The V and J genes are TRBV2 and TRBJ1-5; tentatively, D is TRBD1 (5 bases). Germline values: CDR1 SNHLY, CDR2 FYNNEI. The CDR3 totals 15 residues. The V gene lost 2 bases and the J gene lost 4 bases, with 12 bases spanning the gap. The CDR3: CASSEQGQGNQPQHF. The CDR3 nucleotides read TGTGCCAGCAGTGAACAGGGTCAAGGGAATCAGCCCCAGCATTTT.

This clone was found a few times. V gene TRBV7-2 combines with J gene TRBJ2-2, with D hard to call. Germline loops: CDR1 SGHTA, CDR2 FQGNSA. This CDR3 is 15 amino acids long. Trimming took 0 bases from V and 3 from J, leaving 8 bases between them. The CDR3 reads CASSLASVDTGELFF. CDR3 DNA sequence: TGTGCCAGCAGCTTAGCGTCTGTTGACACCGGGGAGCTGTTTTTT.

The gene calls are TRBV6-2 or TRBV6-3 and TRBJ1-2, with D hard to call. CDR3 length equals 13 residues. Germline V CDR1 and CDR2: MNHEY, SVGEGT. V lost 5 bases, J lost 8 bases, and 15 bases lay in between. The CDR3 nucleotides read TGTGCCAGCAGTACCCTCGGGGTCAGGGGCTACACCTTC. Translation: CASSTLGVRGYTF.

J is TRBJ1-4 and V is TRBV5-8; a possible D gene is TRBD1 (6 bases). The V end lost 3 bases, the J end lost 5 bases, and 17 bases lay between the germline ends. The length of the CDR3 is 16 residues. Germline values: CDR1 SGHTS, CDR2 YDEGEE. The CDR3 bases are TGTGCCAGCAGCTGGGGGGGGCAGCTCGCCAATGAAAAACTGTTTTTT. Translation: CASSWGGQLANEKLFF.

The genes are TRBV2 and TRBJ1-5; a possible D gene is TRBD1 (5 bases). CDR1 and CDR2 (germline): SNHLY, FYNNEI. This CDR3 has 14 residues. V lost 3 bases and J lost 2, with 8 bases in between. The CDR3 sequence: CASSDGRGNQPQHF. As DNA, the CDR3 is TGTGCCAGCAGTGACGGCAGGGGCAATCAGCCCCAGCATTTT.

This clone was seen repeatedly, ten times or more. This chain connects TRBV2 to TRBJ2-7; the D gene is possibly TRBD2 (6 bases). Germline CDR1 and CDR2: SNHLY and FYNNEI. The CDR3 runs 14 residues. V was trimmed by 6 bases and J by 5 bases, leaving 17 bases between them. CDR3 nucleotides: TGTGCCAGCAGCTACTATGGAGGGGTCGACGAGCAGTACTTC. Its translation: CASSYYGGVDEQYF.

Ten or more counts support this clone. CDR3 in DNA: TGTGCCAGCAGCGCGAGTCAATACACCGGGGAGCTGTTTTTT. Its translation is CASSASQYTGELFF. The rearrangement links TRBV11-2 to TRBJ2-2, with unresolved D. The V gene lost 5 bases and the J gene lost 3 bases, with 10 bases spanning the gap. The CDR3 sequence is 14 residues long. Germline loops: CDR1 SGHAT, CDR2 FQNNGV.

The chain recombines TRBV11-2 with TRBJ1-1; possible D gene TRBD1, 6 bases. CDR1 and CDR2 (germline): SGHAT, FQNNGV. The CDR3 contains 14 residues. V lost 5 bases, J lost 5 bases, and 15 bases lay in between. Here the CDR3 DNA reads TGTGCCAGCAGCACCATACAGGGAAGAACTGAAGCTTTCTTT. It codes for CASSTIQGRTEAFF.

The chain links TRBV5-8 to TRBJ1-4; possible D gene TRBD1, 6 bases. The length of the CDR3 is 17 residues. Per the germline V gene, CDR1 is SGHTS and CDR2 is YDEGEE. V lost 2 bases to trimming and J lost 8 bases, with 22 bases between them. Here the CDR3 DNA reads TGTGCCAGCAGCTTAACTCTACCGGGGGGGGCGACCGAAAAACTGTTTTTT. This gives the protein CASSLTLPGGATEKLFF.

CDR3 DNA sequence: TGTGCCAGTAGTATAGGCAGGGGAGCCGAGCAGTACTTC. This gives the protein CASSIGRGAEQYF. The chain combines TRBV19 with TRBJ2-7; tentatively, D is TRBD1 (6 bases). V lost 1 base and J 6 bases, leaving 10 bases between the germline ends. This CDR3 is built from 13 residues. Germline-derived CDR1 and CDR2 are LNHDA and SQIVND (reference sequence).

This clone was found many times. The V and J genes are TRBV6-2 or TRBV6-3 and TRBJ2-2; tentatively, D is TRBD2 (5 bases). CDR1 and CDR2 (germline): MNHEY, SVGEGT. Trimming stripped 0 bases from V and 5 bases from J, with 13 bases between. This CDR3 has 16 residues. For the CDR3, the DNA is TGTGCCAGCAGTTACTCGATCGCGGGTGGTACCGGGGAGCTGTTTTTT. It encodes CASSYSIAGGTGELFF.

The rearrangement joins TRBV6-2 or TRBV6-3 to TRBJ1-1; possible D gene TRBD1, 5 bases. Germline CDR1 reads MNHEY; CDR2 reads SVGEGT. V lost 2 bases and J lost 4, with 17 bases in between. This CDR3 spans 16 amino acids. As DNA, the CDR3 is TGTGCCAGCAGTTACCCCCTGGGGGGAAAGGGCACTGAAGCTTTCTTT. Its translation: CASSYPLGGKGTEAFF.

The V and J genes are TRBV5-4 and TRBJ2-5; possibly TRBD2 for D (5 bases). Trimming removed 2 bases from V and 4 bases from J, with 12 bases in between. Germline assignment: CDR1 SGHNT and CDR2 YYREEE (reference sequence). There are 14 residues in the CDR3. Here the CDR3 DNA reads TGTGCCAGCAGCTTTCTTCGGGGTTCAGAGACCCAGTACTTC. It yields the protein CASSFLRGSETQYF.

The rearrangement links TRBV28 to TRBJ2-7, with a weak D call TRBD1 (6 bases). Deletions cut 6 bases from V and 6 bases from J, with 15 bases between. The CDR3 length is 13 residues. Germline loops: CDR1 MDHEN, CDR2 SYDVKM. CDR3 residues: CASRQGIMGEQYF. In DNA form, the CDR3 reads TGTGCCAGCAGGCAGGGGATAATGGGCGAGCAGTACTTC.

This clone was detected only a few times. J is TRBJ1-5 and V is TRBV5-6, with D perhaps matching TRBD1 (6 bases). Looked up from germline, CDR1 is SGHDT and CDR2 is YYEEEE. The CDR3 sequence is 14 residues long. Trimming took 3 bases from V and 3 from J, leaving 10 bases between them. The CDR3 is CASSSRTVNQPQHF. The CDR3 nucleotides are TGTGCCAGCAGCTCCCGGACAGTCAATCAGCCCCAGCATTTT.

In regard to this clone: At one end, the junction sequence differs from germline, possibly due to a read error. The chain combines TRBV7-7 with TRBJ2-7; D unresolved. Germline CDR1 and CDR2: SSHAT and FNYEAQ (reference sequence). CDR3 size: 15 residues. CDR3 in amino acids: CASSLEYGPDYEQYF. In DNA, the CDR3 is TGTGCTAGCAGCTTAGAGTATGGCCCCGACTACGAGCAGTACTTC. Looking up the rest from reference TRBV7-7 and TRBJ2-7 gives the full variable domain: GAGVSQSPRYKVTKRGQDVTLRCDPISSHATLYWYQQALGQGPEFLTYFNYEAQPDKSGLPSDRFSAERPEGSISTLTIQRTEQRDSAMYRCASSLEYGPDYEQYFGPGTRLTVT.

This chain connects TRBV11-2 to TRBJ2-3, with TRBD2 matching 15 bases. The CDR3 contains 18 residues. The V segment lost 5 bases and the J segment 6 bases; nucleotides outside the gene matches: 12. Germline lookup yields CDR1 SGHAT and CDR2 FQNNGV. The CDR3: CASSQGLAGGTGRDTQYF. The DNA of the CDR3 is TGTGCCAGCAGCCAGGGACTAGCGGGGGGCACCGGAAGGGATACGCAGTATTTT.

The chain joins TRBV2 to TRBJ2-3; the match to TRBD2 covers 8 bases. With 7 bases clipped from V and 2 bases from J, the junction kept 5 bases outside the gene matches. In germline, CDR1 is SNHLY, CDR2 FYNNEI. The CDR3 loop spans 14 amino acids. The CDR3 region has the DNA TGTGCCAGCACAGCGGGGGCCTTCACAGATACGCAGTATTTT. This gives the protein CASTAGAFTDTQYF.

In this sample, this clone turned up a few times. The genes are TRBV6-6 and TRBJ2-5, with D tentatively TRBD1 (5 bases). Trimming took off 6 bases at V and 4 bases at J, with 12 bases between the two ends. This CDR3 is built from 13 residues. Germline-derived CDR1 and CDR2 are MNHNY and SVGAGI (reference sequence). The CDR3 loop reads CASSQGNGETQYF. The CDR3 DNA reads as TGTGCCAGCAGCCAGGGAAACGGAGAGACCCAGTACTTC.

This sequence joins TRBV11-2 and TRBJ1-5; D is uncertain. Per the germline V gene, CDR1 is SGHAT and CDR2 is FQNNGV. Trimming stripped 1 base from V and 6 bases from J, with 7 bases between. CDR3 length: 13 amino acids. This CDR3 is CASSLGEGQPQHF. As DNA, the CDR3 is TGTGCCAGCAGCTTAGGAGAGGGTCAGCCCCAGCATTTT.

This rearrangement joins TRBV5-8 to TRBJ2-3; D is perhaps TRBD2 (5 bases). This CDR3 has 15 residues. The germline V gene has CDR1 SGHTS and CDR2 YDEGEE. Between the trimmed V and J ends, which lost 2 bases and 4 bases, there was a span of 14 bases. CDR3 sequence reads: CASSFEGRWADTQYF. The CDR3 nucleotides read TGTGCCAGCAGCTTTGAAGGGAGATGGGCAGATACGCAGTATTTT. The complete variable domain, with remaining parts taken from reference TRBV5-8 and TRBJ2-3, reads EAGVTQSPTHLIKTRGQQATLRCSPISGHTSVYWYQQALGLGLQFLLWYDEGEERNRGNFPPRFSGRQFPNYSSELNVNALELEDSALYLCASSFEGRWADTQYFGPGTRLTVL.